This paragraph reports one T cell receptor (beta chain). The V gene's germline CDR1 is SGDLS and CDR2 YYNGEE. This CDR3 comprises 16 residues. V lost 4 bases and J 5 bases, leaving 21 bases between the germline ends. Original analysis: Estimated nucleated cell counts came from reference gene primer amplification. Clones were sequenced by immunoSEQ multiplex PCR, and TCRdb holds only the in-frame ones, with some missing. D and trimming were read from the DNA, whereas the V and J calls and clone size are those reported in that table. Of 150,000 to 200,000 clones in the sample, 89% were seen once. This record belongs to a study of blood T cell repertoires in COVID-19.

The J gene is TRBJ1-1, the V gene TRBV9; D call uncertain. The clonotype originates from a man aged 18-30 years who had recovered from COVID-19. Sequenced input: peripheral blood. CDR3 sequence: CASSPFSGPRGTEAFF. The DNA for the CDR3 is TGTGCCAGCAGCCCCTTTTCCGGGCCCCGCGGGACTGAAGCTTTCTTT.